These 18 T cell receptor beta chains were all obtained from the same sample, sequenced in a study of beta chain features in type 1 diabetes (dated by TCRdb to the late 2010s). Libraries came from the immunoSEQ multiplex PCR assay. All of the isolated RNA was reverse transcribed with the High Capacity cDNA Reverse Transcription Kit, so expressed TCRB transcripts were sequenced. Imported from immuneACCESS, the table was reduced by TCRdb to in-frame sequences with V and J called. These copies leave out some clones; in studies compared against another copy, an unresolved V gene accounts for under half, and the cause of the remainder is not known. The sample profile shows about 360,000 clones; 10% to 15% of them were found once. Under 0.02% of the sample is in the top ten clones. Sequencing was done on a sample of naive CD4+ T cells from blood. The cell subset or site label corresponds to: true naive CD4+ T cells. These receptors originate from a man aged 18-30 years in good health.

The chain is built from TRBV19 and TRBJ1-5; weak D call: TRBD1 (6 bases). Looked up from germline, CDR1 is LNHDA and CDR2 is SQIVND (reference sequence). V was trimmed by 10 bases and J by 3 bases, leaving 10 bases between them. CDR3 length: 12 amino acids. The chain's CDR3 is CATRDTNQPQHF. The CDR3 coding sequence is TGTGCCACCCGGGACACCAATCAGCCCCAGCATTTT.

This clone was counted between two and nine times. This chain connects TRBV5-1 to TRBJ1-2; D possibly corresponds to TRBD1 (6 bases). V was clipped by 4 bases and J by 4 bases, with 17 bases between them. The CDR3 covers 15 residues. Per germline, CDR1 SGHRS and CDR2 YFSETQ. For the CDR3, the DNA is TGCGCCAGCAGCCCCCCGACAGGAAGCTTCTATGGCTACACCTTC. Amino acid sequence: CASSPPTGSFYGYTF.

V and J are TRBV5-1 and TRBJ2-2, with TRBD2 matching over 8 bases. The CDR3 runs to 16 residues. Germline V CDR1 and CDR2: SGHRS, YFSETQ. The J segment lost 4 bases and the V segment lost 0 bases, leaving 5 bases of the junction unmatched. The CDR3 bases are TGCGCCAGCAGCTTGGAGGCGGGAGGAATCACCGGGGAGCTGTTTTTT. Its protein is CASSLEAGGITGELFF.

This clone occurred many times. The genes are TRBV29-1 and TRBJ1-1, with 8 bases aligning to TRBD1. Germline lookup yields CDR1 SQVTM and CDR2 ANQGSEA. V lost 7 bases to trimming and J lost 1 base; unmatched junction nucleotides: 5. The CDR3 is made up of 13 amino acids. The CDR3 DNA reads TGCAGCGGGACAGGGTCAGGGAACACTGAAGCTTTCTTT. Protein: CSGTGSGNTEAFF.

In DNA form, the CDR3 reads TGTGCCAGCAGCTGGACAGGGGAAGATGAAAAACTGTTTTTT. Protein product: CASSWTGEDEKLFF. The chain has TRBV2 and TRBJ1-4; 9 positions match TRBD1. The germline gives CDR1 SNHLY, CDR2 FYNNEI. The CDR3 totals 14 residues. Trimming cost V 6 bases and J 6 bases; bases outside gene matches: 5.

The rearrangement links TRBV18 to TRBJ1-2, with TRBD1 identical over 11 bases. The CDR3 consists of 15 residues. The germline V gene encodes CDR1 KGHSH and CDR2 LQKENI. J lost 8 bases, V lost 3 bases, and 8 bases had no gene match. This CDR3 reads CASSPRGDRGSGYTF. DNA of the CDR3: TGTGCCAGCTCACCGCGCGGGGACAGGGGGAGCGGCTACACCTTC.

The chain uses TRBV5-1 and TRBJ2-5; 12 bases match TRBD2. Trimming removed 4 bases from V and 11 bases from J; junction bases left unmatched: 9. Germline V gene data show CDR1 as SGHRS and CDR2 as YFSETQ. The CDR3 is 14 residues long. Here the CDR3 reads CASSLGTSGPGQYF. CDR3 DNA sequence: TGCGCCAGCAGCCTCGGGACTAGCGGGCCTGGGCAGTACTTC.

The table lists this clone with a few counts. V and J are TRBV14 and TRBJ1-4; D is ambiguous. The CDR3 extends over 15 amino acids. Trimming cost V 4 bases and J 3 bases, with 12 bases left between them. Per germline, CDR1 SGHDN and CDR2 FVKESK. CDR3 residues: CASSRVSGSNEKLFF. In DNA form, the CDR3 reads TGTGCCAGCAGCCGAGTTTCGGGTTCTAATGAAAAACTGTTTTTT.

This chain uses TRBV19 with TRBJ2-1, with 9 nucleotides matching TRBD1. This CDR3 is built from 17 residues. Germline trimming cut 0 bases from V and 5 bases from J; bases unmatched to any gene: 8. Germline CDR1 and CDR2: LNHDA and SQIVND (reference sequence). The CDR3 is CASSIESPGQGHNEQFF. In DNA form, the CDR3 reads TGTGCCAGTAGTATAGAGTCCCCGGGACAGGGTCACAATGAGCAGTTCTTC. Using reference TRBV19 and TRBJ2-1 for the parts outside the CDR3, the full variable domain is DGGITQSPKYLFRKEGQNVTLSCEQNLNHDAMYWYRQDPGQGLRLIYYSQIVNDFQKGDIAEGYSVSREKKESFPLTVTSAQKNPTAFYLCASSIESPGQGHNEQFFGPGTRLTVL.

This clone was counted only a few times. The CDR3 loop is CASSLQTGRNYEQYF. The CDR3 region has the DNA TGTGCCAGCAGCTTGCAGACAGGCAGGAACTACGAGCAGTACTTC. The chain links TRBV7-2 to TRBJ2-7; D may be TRBD1 (6 bases). The CDR3 totals 15 residues. The germline CDR1 and CDR2 sequences are SGHTA and FQGNSA. The V end lost 3 bases, the J end lost 3 bases, and 15 bases lay between the germline ends.

The chain combines TRBV5-1 with TRBJ2-5; D is perhaps TRBD2 (6 bases). The CDR3 consists of 15 residues. Germline CDR1 and CDR2: SGHRS and YFSETQ. V gave up 2 bases and J gave up 4 bases, with 15 bases separating them. CDR3 DNA: TGCGCCAGCAGCTTCCGGGAGTTAGCTTCAGAGACCCAGTACTTC. Its protein is CASSFRELASETQYF.

The chain has TRBV5-4 and TRBJ2-5; 7 bases line up with TRBD2. The V gene's germline CDR1 is SGHNT and CDR2 YYREEE (reference sequence). The CDR3 extends over 14 amino acids. V gave up 4 bases and J gave up 6 bases; unmatched junction bases: 9. The CDR3 loop reads CASSHGTTSQTQYF. CDR3 in DNA: TGTGCCAGCAGCCATGGGACTACATCTCAGACCCAGTACTTC.

The chain joins TRBV5-1 to TRBJ2-5; D may be TRBD1 (5 bases). The end of the DNA is better explained by TRBJ2-7, so the J call may be wrong. Germline-derived CDR1 and CDR2 are SGHRS and YFSETQ. The CDR3 is 15 residues long. As DNA, the CDR3 is TGCGCCAGCAGCTTGGCCGGTGGACAAATCTACGAGCAGTACTTC. This gives the protein CASSLAGGQIYEQYF.

J is TRBJ2-1 and V is TRBV14; 9 bases are shared with TRBD2. The CDR3 runs to 16 residues. V gave up 1 base and J gave up 8 bases; unmatched junction bases: 9. The germline CDR1 and CDR2 sequences are SGHDN and FVKESK. This CDR3 reads CASSQGRAGGPDEQFF. DNA for the CDR3: TGTGCCAGCAGCCAAGGACGCGCGGGAGGGCCGGATGAGCAGTTCTTC. Based on the CDR3 plus reference TRBV14 and TRBJ2-1, the full variable domain is EAGVTQFPSHSVIEKGQTVTLRCDPISGHDNLYWYRRVMGKEIKFLLHFVKESKQDESGMPNNRFLAERTGGTYSTLKVQPAELEDSGVYFCASSQGRAGGPDEQFFGPGTRLTVL.

This clone was seen a few times. V is TRBV15 and J is TRBJ1-2; 10 nucleotides line up with TRBD1. Germline V CDR1 and CDR2: LNHNV, YYDKDF (reference sequence). The CDR3 runs 14 residues. Trimming removed 0 bases from V and 7 bases from J; junction bases left unmatched: 2. Here the CDR3 DNA reads TGTGCCACCAGCAGAGAGGACAGGGGGTCTGGCTACACCTTC. It codes for CATSREDRGSGYTF.

V and J are TRBV7-2 and TRBJ2-7; 11 bases are a match to TRBD2. This CDR3 contains 16 residues. In germline, CDR1 is SGHTA, CDR2 FQGNSA. After removal of 5 bases from V and 0 bases from J, the junction contained 6 bases not matched to a gene. The CDR3 DNA follows: TGTGCCAGCAGCAGGACTAGCGGGTTATACTCCTACGAGCAGTACTTC. It yields the protein CASSRTSGLYSYEQYF.

This chain joins TRBV18 and TRBJ2-7; 8 bases are a match to TRBD1. Trimming took 3 bases from V and 2 from J; bases not matched to a gene: 3. CDR3 length: 14 amino acids. Germline CDR1 and CDR2: KGHSH and LQKENI. CDR3 in DNA: TGTGCCAGCTCACCCTGGACAGGGCCCTACGAGCAGTACTTC. This encodes CASSPWTGPYEQYF.

The rearrangement joins TRBV5-1 to TRBJ1-2, with D perhaps matching TRBD1 (5 bases). The germline CDR1 and CDR2 sequences are SGHRS and YFSETQ. The CDR3 has 13 amino acids. The V end was cut by 0 bases, the J end by 6 bases, with 9 bases between. CDR3 coding DNA: TGCGCCAGCAGCTTGGCAGGGAACCATGGCTACACCTTC. Translated: CASSLAGNHGYTF.